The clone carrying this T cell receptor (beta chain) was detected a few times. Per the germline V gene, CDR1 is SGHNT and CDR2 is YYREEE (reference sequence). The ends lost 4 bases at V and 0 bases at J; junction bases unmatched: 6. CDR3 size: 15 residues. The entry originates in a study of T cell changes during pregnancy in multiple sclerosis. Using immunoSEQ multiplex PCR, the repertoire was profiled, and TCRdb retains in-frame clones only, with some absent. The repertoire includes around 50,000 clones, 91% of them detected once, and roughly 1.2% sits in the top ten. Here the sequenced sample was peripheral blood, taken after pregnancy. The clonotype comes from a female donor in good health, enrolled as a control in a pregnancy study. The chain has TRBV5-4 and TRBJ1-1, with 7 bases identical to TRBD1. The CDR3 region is CASSVSGTVNTEAFF. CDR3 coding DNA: TGTGCCAGCAGCGTCTCCGGGACAGTGAACACTGAAGCTTTCTTT.